What follows are 31 T cell receptor beta chains derived from one specimen sequenced in a study of naive and memory T cell subsets. The beta constant-region primer was an equimolar mix of two oligonucleotides covering TRBC1 and TRBC2. The ligated cDNA underwent four PCR rounds using SP2 and nested alpha and beta constant-region primers. TCRdb analysed the UMI-ligation and nested PCR reads with MiXCR anew, one entry per CDR3 protein. The table includes 20,000 to 25,000 distinct CDR3 sequences, 8.5% to 10% detected once. Specimen: central memory CD8+ T cells from blood. The receptors here all came from a human donor in good health.

This clonotype was seen repeatedly, ten times or more. The chain combines TRBV20-1 with TRBJ1-5, with D tentatively TRBD1 (5 bases). The CDR3 sequence is 15 residues long. V dropped 2 bases and J dropped 2 bases, with 13 bases sitting between them. Germline loops: CDR1 DFQATT, CDR2 SNEGSKA (reference sequence). The CDR3 coding sequence is TGCAGTGCTAGACCCAGGGAGATGGGCAATCAGCCCCAGCATTTT. Protein sequence: CSARPREMGNQPQHF.

This clonotype was recorded many times. The chain uses TRBV7-2 and TRBJ2-5, with 8 bases that match TRBD2. The CDR3 length is 15 residues. CDR1 and CDR2 from the germline V gene are SGHTA and FQGNSA. Unmatched junction bases numbered 6, after V lost 1 base and J lost 5 bases. The CDR3 reads CASSLGAGEWETQYF. Here the CDR3 DNA reads TGTGCCAGCAGCTTAGGAGCGGGAGAATGGGAGACCCAGTACTTC.

This sequence joins TRBV30 and TRBJ2-7, with 7 bases matching TRBD1. The CDR3 length is 13 residues. Trimming removed 1 base from V and 0 bases from J; junction bases left unmatched: 0. CDR1 GTSNPN and CDR2 SVGIG come from the germline V gene (reference sequence). The CDR3 nucleotides are TGTGCCTGGAGTGACAGGGGCTCCTACGAGCAGTACTTC. This gives the protein CAWSDRGSYEQYF.

This clonotype was counted many times. This rearrangement joins TRBV29-1 to TRBJ1-5; D gene uncertain. Trimming removed 4 bases at V and 5 bases at J, with 18 bases between. This CDR3 contains 15 residues. Germline CDR1 SQVTM, CDR2 ANQGSEA. The chain's CDR3 is CSVGEGSGDYQPQHF. In DNA, the CDR3 is TGCAGCGTTGGAGAGGGATCTGGAGATTATCAGCCCCAGCATTTT. Together with reference TRBV29-1 and TRBJ1-5, the CDR3 gives the full variable domain: SAVISQKPSRDICQRGTSLTIQCQVDSQVTMMFWYRQQPGQSLTLIATANQGSEATYESGFVIDKFPISRPNLTFSTLTVSNMSPEDSSIYLCSVGEGSGDYQPQHFGDGTRLSIL.

This clonotype was found many times. The chain employs TRBV2 and TRBJ2-7; D remains unclear. Trimming removed 8 bases from V and 3 bases from J, with 20 bases in between. This CDR3 has 15 residues. In germline, CDR1 is SNHLY, CDR2 FYNNEI. The CDR3 nucleotides read TGTGCCAGCGGCCCCGGTTTCTCGAAGCACTACGAGCAGTACTTC. Translating it yields CASGPGFSKHYEQYF.

V gene TRBV29-1 combines with J gene TRBJ2-7; TRBD1 aligns across 10 bases. Losses at the gene ends were 0 bases for V and 5 bases for J; bases not matched to a gene: 4. Germline V gene lookup returns CDR1 SQVTM and CDR2 ANQGSEA. The CDR3 runs to 14 residues. In DNA form, the CDR3 reads TGCAGCGTTGAAGAAGGGGACAGGGGTCACGAGCAGTACTTC. Protein product: CSVEEGDRGHEQYF.

This clonotype was detected a few times. The chain is built from TRBV29-1 and TRBJ1-3, with 12 bases identical to TRBD1. The V gene end was trimmed by 6 bases and the J gene end by 7 bases; junction bases not matched to a gene: 13. The germline gives CDR1 SQVTM, CDR2 ANQGSEA. The CDR3 is 16 residues long. As DNA, the CDR3 is TGCAGCGTCGGAGGTCCGGGACAGGGGGCTTGGAACACCATATATTTT. This sequence encodes CSVGGPGQGAWNTIYF. Based on the CDR3 plus reference TRBV29-1 and TRBJ1-3, the full variable domain is SAVISQKPSRDICQRGTSLTIQCQVDSQVTMMFWYRQQPGQSLTLIATANQGSEATYESGFVIDKFPISRPNLTFSTLTVSNMSPEDSSIYLCSVGGPGQGAWNTIYFGEGSWLTVV.

This clonotype was seen many times. V usage is TRBV6-5 and J usage is TRBJ1-1; 7 bases map to TRBD1. The ends lost 5 bases at V and 1 base at J; junction bases unmatched: 1. The germline CDR1 and CDR2 sequences are MNHEY and SVGAGI. CDR3 size: 13 residues. The DNA of the CDR3 is TGTGCCAGCAGTCGGGACAGGAACACTGAAGCTTTCTTT. This translates into CASSRDRNTEAFF.

This chain connects TRBV28 to TRBJ2-4; 10 bases are shared with TRBD2. The J call may be faulty, since TRBJ2-7 better matches the DNA end. This CDR3 has 15 amino acids. The germline V gene has CDR1 MDHEN and CDR2 SYDVKM. In DNA, the CDR3 is TGTGCCAGCAAGGCTAGCGGGAGCTCCGTTCCCGAGCAGTACTTC. Translated: CASKASGSSVPEQYF.

The chain employs TRBV2 and TRBJ1-1, with TRBD1 as a possible D gene (6 bases). There are 14 residues in the CDR3. V shed 7 bases and J shed 0 bases, with 12 bases lying between them. From germline, CDR1 is SNHLY and CDR2 FYNNEI. CDR3 sequence reads: CASIHRDLNTEAFF. Written as DNA, the CDR3 is TGTGCCAGCATTCACAGGGACCTGAACACTGAAGCTTTCTTT.

This clonotype was detected only a few times. This rearrangement joins TRBV12-3 or TRBV12-4 to TRBJ1-2; 9 nucleotides agree with TRBD1. V dropped 7 bases and J dropped 8; count of bases not matched to a gene: 5. The CDR3 has 12 amino acids. The CDR3 is CASTWTGEGYTF. CDR3 in DNA: TGTGCCAGCACCTGGACAGGGGAAGGCTACACCTTC.

This clonotype was observed a handful of times. This chain links TRBV2 with TRBJ1-1; 7 bases are a match to TRBD1. V shed 10 bases, J shed 6 bases, and the junction held 11 bases outside the gene matches. There are 13 residues in the CDR3. CDR1 is SNHLY, CDR2 FYNNEI, per germline. The CDR3 DNA follows: TGTGCCAATTCGGTCAGGGGGTTATCTGAAGCTTTCTTT. It translates to CANSVRGLSEAFF.

This clonotype was found many times. This chain joins TRBV28 and TRBJ2-3, with 10 bases fitting TRBD1. V shed 2 bases and J 5 bases; nucleotides not matched to a gene: 4. CDR3 length: 15 amino acids. Germline assignment: CDR1 MDHEN and CDR2 SYDVKM. CDR3 in amino acids: CASSLGDRGVDTQYF. CDR3 nucleotide sequence: TGTGCCAGCAGTTTAGGGGACAGGGGAGTAGATACGCAGTATTTT.

This clonotype occurred many times. The J gene is TRBJ2-2, the V gene TRBV6-2 or TRBV6-3; D might be TRBD1 (5 bases). The V gene lost 6 bases and the J gene lost 3 bases, with 14 bases spanning the gap. The CDR3 runs to 15 residues. CDR1 and CDR2 (germline): MNHEY, SVGEGT. The CDR3 loop reads CASSLGHSDTGELFF. The CDR3 bases are TGTGCCAGCAGCTTAGGACACTCGGACACCGGGGAGCTGTTTTTT.

This clonotype showed up many times. The V and J genes are TRBV11-1 and TRBJ2-3, with D hard to call. Deletions cut 2 bases from V and 4 bases from J, with 4 bases between. CDR1 is SGHAT and CDR2 is FQDESV in the germline V gene (reference sequence). This CDR3 comprises 12 residues. The CDR3 coding sequence is TGTGCCAGCAGCTTACGCCCAGATACGCAGTATTTT. Protein: CASSLRPDTQYF. The whole variable domain, remainder taken from reference TRBV11-1 and TRBJ2-3, is EAEVAQSPRYKITEKSQAVAFWCDPISGHATLYWYRQILGQGPELLVQFQDESVVDDSQLPKDRFSAERLKGVDSTLKIQPAELGDSAMYLCASSLRPDTQYFGPGTRLTVL.

V is TRBV6-2 or TRBV6-3 and J is TRBJ2-5; 10 nucleotides line up with TRBD1. With 1 base clipped from V and 2 bases from J, the junction kept 7 bases outside the gene matches. CDR3 size: 17 residues. Germline V lookup: CDR1 MNHEY, CDR2 SVGEGT. The CDR3 is CASSYLLEGQGQETQYF. The CDR3 nucleotides read TGTGCCAGCAGTTACTTACTTGAGGGACAGGGGCAAGAGACCCAGTACTTC.

This clonotype has ten or more counts. The CDR3 sequence: CASSHNRDTQYF. The CDR3 DNA sequence: TGTGCCAGCAGCCATAATAGGGATACGCAGTATTTT. This chain links TRBV9 with TRBJ2-3; D unresolved. Trimming removed 4 bases from V and 6 bases from J, with 9 bases in between. Germline CDR1 and CDR2: SGDLS and YYNGEE. This CDR3 contains 12 residues.

The gene calls are TRBV28 and TRBJ1-1; 7 bases match TRBD1. The CDR3 runs 14 residues. Germline V CDR1 and CDR2: MDHEN, SYDVKM. The junction had 5 bases not matched to a gene; V was cut back by 6 bases and J by 1 base. CDR3 in DNA: TGTGCCAGCAGAACGAACAGGGGGAACACTGAAGCTTTCTTT. As protein: CASRTNRGNTEAFF.

The CDR3 here is CASSIRSANEQFF. The CDR3 region has the DNA TGTGCCAGTAGTATTCGATCAGCCAATGAGCAGTTCTTC. The chain has TRBV19 and TRBJ2-1; D unresolved. Germline V CDR1 and CDR2: LNHDA, SQIVND (reference sequence). The V end was cut by 3 bases, the J end by 6 bases, with 9 bases between. The CDR3 covers 13 residues.

V and J are TRBV7-9 and TRBJ1-4; D remains ambiguous. Trimming left V 5 bases short and J 5 bases short, with 15 bases between. The CDR3 is made up of 15 amino acids. Germline assignment: CDR1 SEHNR and CDR2 FQNEAQ (reference sequence). CDR3 residues: CASSKSSILNEKLFF. CDR3 DNA sequence: TGTGCCAGCAGCAAAAGCAGTATACTGAATGAAAAACTGTTTTTT.

This clonotype qualifies as medium-sized. This chain links TRBV7-6 with TRBJ1-5; the match to TRBD1 covers 7 bases. Germline assignment: CDR1 SGHVS and CDR2 FNYEAQ. This CDR3 has 14 residues. Trimming cost V 1 base and J 6 bases; bases outside gene matches: 3. The CDR3 region has the DNA TGTGCCAGCAGCTTAGAGGGGGCCGGTCAGCCCCAGCATTTT. It codes for CASSLEGAGQPQHF.

V usage is TRBV9 and J usage is TRBJ1-2, with D hard to call. V lost 2 bases, J lost 7 bases, and 18 bases lay in between. Looked up from germline, CDR1 is SGDLS and CDR2 is YYNGEE. The CDR3 extends over 15 amino acids. CDR3 sequence (DNA): TGTGCCAGCAGCGTCGGGAGTTCTCCGGGAGGTGGCTACACCTTC. It translates to CASSVGSSPGGGYTF.

On this clonotype: Since a much larger clone is just one base distant, this may be a read error. The J gene is TRBJ2-3, the V gene TRBV7-2; 7 bases match TRBD2. Germline CDR1 reads SGHTA; CDR2 reads FQGNSA. The CDR3 loop spans 18 amino acids. CDR3 loop: CANSKVIGGGPKGSTQYF. The CDR3, as DNA: TGTGCCAACAGCAAAGTCATTGGGGGAGGGCCGAAGGGTTCTACGCAGTATTTT.

The chain is built from TRBV12-3 or TRBV12-4 and TRBJ1-1; D remains ambiguous. This CDR3 comprises 12 residues. V was cut by 0 bases and J by 5 bases, with 4 bases left in between. CDR3 nucleotides: TGTGCCAGCAGTTTAGCGGGAACTGAAGCTTTCTTT. It specifies CASSLAGTEAFF.

Many counts were recorded for this clonotype. This chain joins TRBV28 and TRBJ1-2; the D is unclear. The ends were cut back, 5 bases at V and 2 bases at J, with 18 bases in the middle. The CDR3 is 16 amino acids. The germline V gene has CDR1 MDHEN and CDR2 SYDVKM. The CDR3 reads CASSTRLRGFNYGYTF. CDR3 DNA sequence: TGTGCCAGCAGTACCCGGCTAAGAGGTTTCAACTATGGCTACACCTTC.

This clonotype was observed many times. V gene TRBV24-1 combines with J gene TRBJ2-2; no clear D. The CDR3 contains 15 residues. V was trimmed by 5 bases and J by 4 bases, leaving 13 bases between them. Germline V gene sequence: CDR1 KGHDR, CDR2 SFDVKD. The CDR3 sequence: CATSVSDAVTGELFF. DNA of the CDR3: TGTGCCACCAGTGTCTCGGACGCGGTCACCGGGGAGCTGTTTTTT.

At least ten counts were recorded for this clonotype. V is TRBV7-6 and J is TRBJ2-6; possible D gene TRBD2, 5 bases. Germline V CDR1 and CDR2: SGHVS, FNYEAQ. This CDR3 has 16 amino acids. V was shortened by 5 bases and J by 1 base, with 12 bases between the two germline ends. For the CDR3, the DNA is TGTGCCAGCAGCCAAGGGAGTTGGTCTGGGGCCAACGTCCTGACTTTC. It translates to CASSQGSWSGANVLTF.

Only one count was recorded for this clonotype. J is TRBJ2-1 and V is TRBV27; 12 bases are a match to TRBD2. Per the germline V gene, CDR1 is MNHEY and CDR2 is SMNVEV (reference sequence). The CDR3 spans 16 residues. Unmatched junction bases numbered 11, after V lost 5 bases and J lost 9 bases. This CDR3 is CASSGTSGFLWCEQFF. For the CDR3, the DNA is TGTGCCAGCAGTGGGACTAGCGGGTTTCTCTGGTGTGAGCAGTTCTTC.

This sequence joins TRBV5-1 and TRBJ2-7, with D possibly matching TRBD2 (5 bases). Germline CDR1 is SGHRS and CDR2 is YFSETQ. This CDR3 is 14 amino acids long. V lost 7 bases and J lost 2, with 16 bases in between. CDR3 nucleotide sequence: TGCGCCAGCCGCGCCGGAGGCGAGACCTACGAGCAGTACTTC. Protein product: CASRAGGETYEQYF. Combining the CDR3 with reference TRBV5-1 and TRBJ2-7 gives the whole variable domain KAGVTQTPRYLIKTRGQQVTLSCSPISGHRSVSWYQQTPGQGLQFLFEYFSETQRNKGNFPGRFSGRQFSNSRSEMNVSTLELGDSALYLCASRAGGETYEQYFGPGTRLTVT.

The chain is built from TRBV15 and TRBJ2-7; no reliable D call. Trimming took 6 bases from V and 12 from J, leaving 9 bases between them. The CDR3 length is 9 residues. Per germline, CDR1 LNHNV and CDR2 YYDKDF (reference sequence). CDR3 region: CATSHGAYF. As DNA, the CDR3 is TGTGCCACCAGTCATGGTGCGTACTTC.

A few counts support this clonotype. For the CDR3, the DNA is TGTGCCAGCAGCTTGGGGGACCCGAACACTGAAGCTTTCTTT. Translated: CASSLGDPNTEAFF. The rearrangement joins TRBV5-6 to TRBJ1-1; possibly TRBD1 for D (5 bases). Germline-derived CDR1 and CDR2 are SGHDT and YYEEEE. The CDR3 extends over 14 amino acids. The ends were cut back, 0 bases at V and 1 base at J, with 7 bases in the middle.